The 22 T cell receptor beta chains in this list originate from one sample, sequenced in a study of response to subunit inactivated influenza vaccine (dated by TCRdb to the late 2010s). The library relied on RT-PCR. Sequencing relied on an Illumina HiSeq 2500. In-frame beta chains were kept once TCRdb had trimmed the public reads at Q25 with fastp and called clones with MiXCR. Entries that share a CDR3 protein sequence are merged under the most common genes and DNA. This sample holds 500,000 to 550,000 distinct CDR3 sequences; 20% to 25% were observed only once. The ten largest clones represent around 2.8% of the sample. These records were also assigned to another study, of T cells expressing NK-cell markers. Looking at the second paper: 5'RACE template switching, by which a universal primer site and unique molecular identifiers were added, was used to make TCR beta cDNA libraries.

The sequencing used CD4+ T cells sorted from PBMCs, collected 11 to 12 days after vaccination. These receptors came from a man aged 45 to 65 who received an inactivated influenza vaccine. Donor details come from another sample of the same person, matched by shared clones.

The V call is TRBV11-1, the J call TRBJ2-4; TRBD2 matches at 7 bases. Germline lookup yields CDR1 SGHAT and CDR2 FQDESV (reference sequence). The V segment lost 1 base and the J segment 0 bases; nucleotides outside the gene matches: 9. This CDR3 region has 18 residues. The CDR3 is CASSLVPSGALAKNIQYF. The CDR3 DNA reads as TGTGCCAGCAGCTTAGTCCCTAGCGGAGCGCTAGCCAAAAACATTCAGTACTTC.

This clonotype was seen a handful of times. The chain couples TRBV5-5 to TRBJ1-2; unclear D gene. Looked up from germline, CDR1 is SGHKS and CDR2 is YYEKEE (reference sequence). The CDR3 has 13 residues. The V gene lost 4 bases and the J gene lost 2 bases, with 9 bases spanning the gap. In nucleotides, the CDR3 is TGTGCCAGCAGCAAGGACGCAAACTATGGCTACACCTTC. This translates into CASSKDANYGYTF.

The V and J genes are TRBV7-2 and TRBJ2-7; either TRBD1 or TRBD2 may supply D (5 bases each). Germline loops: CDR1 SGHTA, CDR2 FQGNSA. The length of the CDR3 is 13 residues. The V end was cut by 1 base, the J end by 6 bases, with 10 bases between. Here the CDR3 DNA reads TGTGCCAGCAGCTTAGTTTCCGGGGCCGAGCAGTACTTC. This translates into CASSLVSGAEQYF.

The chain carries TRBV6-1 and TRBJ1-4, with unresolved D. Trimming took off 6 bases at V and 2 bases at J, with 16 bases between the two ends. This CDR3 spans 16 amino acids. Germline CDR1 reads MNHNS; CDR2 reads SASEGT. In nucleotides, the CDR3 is TGTGCCAGCAGACAAAACCTCATGTTGACTAATGAAAAACTGTTTTTT. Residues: CASRQNLMLTNEKLFF.

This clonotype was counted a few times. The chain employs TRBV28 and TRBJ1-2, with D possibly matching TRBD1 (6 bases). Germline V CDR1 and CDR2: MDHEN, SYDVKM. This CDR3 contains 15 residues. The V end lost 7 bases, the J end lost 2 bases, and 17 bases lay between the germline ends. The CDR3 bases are TGTGCCAGCACGCGGAGGGGGATCTTAAACTATGGCTACACCTTC. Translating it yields CASTRRGILNYGYTF.

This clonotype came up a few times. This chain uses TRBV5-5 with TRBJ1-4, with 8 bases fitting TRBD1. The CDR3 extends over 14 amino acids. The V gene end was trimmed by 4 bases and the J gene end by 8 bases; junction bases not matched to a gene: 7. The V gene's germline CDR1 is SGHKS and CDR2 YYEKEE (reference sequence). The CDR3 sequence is CASSRQTGEEKLFF. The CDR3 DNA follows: TGTGCCAGCAGCCGCCAGACAGGGGAAGAAAAACTGTTTTTT.

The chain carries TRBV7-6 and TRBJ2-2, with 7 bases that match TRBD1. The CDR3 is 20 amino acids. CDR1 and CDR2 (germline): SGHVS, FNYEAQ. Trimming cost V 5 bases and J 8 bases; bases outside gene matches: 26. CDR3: CASSPWVGQYLLEQGGELFF. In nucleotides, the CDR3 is TGTGCCAGCAGCCCATGGGTGGGACAGTACCTCCTTGAACAAGGGGGGGAGCTGTTTTTT.

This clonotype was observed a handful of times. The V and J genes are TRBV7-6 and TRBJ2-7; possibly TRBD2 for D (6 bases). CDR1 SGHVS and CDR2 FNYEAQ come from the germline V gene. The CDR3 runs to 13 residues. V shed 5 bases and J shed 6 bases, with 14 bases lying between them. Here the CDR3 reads CASSRNAGLEQYF. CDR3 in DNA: TGTGCCAGCAGCCGCAATGCGGGACTCGAGCAGTACTTC.

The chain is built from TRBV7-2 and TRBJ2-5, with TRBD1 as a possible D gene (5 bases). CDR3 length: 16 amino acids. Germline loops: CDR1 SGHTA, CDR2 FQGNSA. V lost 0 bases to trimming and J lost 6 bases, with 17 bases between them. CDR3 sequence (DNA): TGTGCCAGCAGCTTAGCGGTTTCAGGGATCACCAAGACCCAGTACTTC. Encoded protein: CASSLAVSGITKTQYF.

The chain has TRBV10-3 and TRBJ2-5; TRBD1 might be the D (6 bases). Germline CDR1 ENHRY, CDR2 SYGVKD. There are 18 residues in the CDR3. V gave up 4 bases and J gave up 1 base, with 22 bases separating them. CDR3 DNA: TGTGCCATCAGTGCCGTGGAACAGGGCACGGCGGCCCAAGAGACCCAGTACTTC. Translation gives CAISAVEQGTAAQETQYF.

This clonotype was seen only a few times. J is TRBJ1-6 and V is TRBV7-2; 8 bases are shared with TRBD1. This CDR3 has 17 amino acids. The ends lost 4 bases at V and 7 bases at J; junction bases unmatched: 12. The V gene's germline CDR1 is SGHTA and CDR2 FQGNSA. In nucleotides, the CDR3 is TGTGCCAGCAGCTCTAAAAGGACAGGGAGCGAGAATTCACCCCTCCACTTT. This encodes CASSSKRTGSENSPLHF.

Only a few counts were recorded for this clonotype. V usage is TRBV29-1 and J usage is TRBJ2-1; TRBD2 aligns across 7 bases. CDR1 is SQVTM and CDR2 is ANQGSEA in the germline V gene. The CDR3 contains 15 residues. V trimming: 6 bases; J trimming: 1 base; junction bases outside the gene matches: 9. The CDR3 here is CSVAWGGNSYNEQFF. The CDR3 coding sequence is TGCAGCGTAGCCTGGGGGGGGAATTCCTACAATGAGCAGTTCTTC.

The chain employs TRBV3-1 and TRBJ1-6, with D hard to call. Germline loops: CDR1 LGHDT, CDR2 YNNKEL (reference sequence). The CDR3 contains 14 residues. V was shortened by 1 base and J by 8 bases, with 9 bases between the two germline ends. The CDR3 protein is CASSQGTGYSPLHF. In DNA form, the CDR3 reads TGTGCCAGCAGCCAAGGGACGGGCTATTCACCCCTCCACTTT.

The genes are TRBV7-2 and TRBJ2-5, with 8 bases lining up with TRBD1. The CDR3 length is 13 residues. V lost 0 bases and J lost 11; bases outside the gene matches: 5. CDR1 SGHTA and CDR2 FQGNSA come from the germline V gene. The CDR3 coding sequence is TGTGCCAGCAGCTTAGCCTTCCGGGACAGGCAGTACTTC. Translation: CASSLAFRDRQYF. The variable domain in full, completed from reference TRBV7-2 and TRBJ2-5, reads GAGVSQSPSNKVTEKGKDVELRCDPISGHTALYWYRQSLGQGLEFLIYFQGNSAPDKSGLPSDRFSAERTGGSVSTLTIQRTQQEDSAVYLCASSLAFRDRQYFGPGTRLLVL.

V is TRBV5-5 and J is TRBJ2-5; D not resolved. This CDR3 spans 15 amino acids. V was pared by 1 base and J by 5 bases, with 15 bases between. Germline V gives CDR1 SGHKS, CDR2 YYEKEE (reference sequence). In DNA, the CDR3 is TGTGCCAGCAGCTTGATGGGTAACCTCGGGGAGACCCAGTACTTC. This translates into CASSLMGNLGETQYF.

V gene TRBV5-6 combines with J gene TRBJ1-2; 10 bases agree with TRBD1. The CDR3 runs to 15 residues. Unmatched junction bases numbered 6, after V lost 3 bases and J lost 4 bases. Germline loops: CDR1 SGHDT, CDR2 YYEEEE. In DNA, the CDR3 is TGTGCCAGCAGCTACGGGGACAGGGGAGGCTATGGCTACACCTTC. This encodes CASSYGDRGGYGYTF.

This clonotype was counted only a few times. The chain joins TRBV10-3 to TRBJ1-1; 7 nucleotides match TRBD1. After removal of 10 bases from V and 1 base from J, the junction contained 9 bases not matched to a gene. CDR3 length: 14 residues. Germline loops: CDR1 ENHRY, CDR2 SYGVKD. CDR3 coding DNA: TGTGCCAGCCGGGACAGCGTAAGGAACACTGAAGCTTTCTTT. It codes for CASRDSVRNTEAFF.

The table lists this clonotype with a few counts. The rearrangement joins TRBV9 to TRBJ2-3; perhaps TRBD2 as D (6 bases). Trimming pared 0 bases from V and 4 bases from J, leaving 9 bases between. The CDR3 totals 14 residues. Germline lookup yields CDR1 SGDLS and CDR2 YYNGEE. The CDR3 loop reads CASSVAAGPDTQYF. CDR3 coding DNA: TGTGCCAGCAGCGTAGCTGCGGGACCAGATACGCAGTATTTT.

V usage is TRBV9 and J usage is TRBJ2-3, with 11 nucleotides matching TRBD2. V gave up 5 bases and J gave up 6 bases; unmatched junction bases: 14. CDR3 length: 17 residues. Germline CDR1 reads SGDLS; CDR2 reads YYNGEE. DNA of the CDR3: TGTGCCAGCAGTCGTACCCCGGGACTAGCGGTTCGTGATACGCAGTATTTT. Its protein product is CASSRTPGLAVRDTQYF.

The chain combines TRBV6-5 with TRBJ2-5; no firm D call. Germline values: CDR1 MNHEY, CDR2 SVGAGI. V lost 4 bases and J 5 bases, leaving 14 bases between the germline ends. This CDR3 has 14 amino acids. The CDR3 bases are TGTGCCAGCAGTTTGGACGCCCAGGCGGAGACCCAGTACTTC. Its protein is CASSLDAQAETQYF.

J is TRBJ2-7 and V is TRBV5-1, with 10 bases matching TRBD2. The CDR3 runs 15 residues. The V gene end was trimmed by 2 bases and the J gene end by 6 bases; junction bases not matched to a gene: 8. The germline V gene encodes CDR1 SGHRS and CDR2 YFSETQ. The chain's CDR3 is CASSLASGSEGEQYF. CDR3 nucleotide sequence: TGCGCCAGCAGCTTAGCTAGCGGGAGTGAGGGCGAGCAGTACTTC.

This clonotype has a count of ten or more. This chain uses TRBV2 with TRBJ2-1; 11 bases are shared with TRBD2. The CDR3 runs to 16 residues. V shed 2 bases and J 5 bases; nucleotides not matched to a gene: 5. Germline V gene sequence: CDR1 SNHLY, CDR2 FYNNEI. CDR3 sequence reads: CASSERGTSGNNEQFF. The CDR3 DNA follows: TGTGCCAGCAGTGAACGCGGGACTAGCGGTAACAATGAGCAGTTCTTC.